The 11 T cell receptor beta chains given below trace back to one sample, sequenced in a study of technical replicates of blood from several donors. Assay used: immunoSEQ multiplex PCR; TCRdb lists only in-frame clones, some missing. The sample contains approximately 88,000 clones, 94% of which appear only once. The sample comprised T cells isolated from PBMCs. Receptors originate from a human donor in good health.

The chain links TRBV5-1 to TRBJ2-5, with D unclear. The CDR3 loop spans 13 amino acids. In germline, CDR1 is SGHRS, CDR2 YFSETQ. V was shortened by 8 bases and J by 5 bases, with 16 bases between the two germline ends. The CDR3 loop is CASTELRRETQYF. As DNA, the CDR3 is TGCGCCAGTACCGAGTTGAGGCGGGAGACCCAGTACTTC.

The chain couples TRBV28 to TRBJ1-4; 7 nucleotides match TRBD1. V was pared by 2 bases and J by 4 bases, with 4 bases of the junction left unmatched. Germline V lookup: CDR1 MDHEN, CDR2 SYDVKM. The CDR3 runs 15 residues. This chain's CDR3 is CASSLPDRINEKLFF. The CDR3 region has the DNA TGTGCCAGCAGTTTACCGGACAGGATTAATGAAAAACTGTTTTTT.

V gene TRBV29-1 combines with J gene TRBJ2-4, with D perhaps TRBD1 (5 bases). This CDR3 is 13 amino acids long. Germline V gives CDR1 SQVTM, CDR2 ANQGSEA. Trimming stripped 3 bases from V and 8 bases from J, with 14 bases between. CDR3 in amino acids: CSVDGQGRDIQYF. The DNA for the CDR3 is TGCAGCGTTGATGGGCAGGGCAGGGACATTCAGTACTTC.

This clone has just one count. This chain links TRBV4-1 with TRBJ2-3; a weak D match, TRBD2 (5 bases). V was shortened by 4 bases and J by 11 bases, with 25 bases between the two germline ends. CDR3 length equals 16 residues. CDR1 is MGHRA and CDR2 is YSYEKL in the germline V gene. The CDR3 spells CASSLGEGRTLVRQYF. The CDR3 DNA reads TGCGCCAGCAGCCTCGGCGAGGGCAGAACCCTAGTGAGGCAGTATTTT.

CDR3 region: CASSPKPGLAGPNTGELFF. The CDR3 DNA is TGTGCCAGCAGTCCAAAACCGGGACTAGCGGGGCCGAACACCGGGGAGCTGTTTTTT. V usage is TRBV28 and J usage is TRBJ2-2, with 13 positions matching TRBD2. Per germline, CDR1 MDHEN and CDR2 SYDVKM. J gave up 0 bases and V 5 bases, and 9 bases lay outside the gene matches. This CDR3 has 19 amino acids.

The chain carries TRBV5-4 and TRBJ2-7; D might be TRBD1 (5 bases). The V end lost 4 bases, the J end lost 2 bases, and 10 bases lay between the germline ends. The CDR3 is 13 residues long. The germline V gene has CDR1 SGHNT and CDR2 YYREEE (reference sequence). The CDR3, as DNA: TGTGCCAGCAGCCCTGGCAGGGCCTACGAGCAGTACTTC. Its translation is CASSPGRAYEQYF.

The CDR3, as DNA: TGCGCCAGCAGTCAATCCCGGACAGGGGTAGAAGAAAAACTGTTTTTT. Encoded protein: CASSQSRTGVEEKLFF. The rearrangement uses TRBV23-1 and TRBJ1-4; 9 bases line up with TRBD1. TRBV23-1 qualifies as an ORF whose function is uncertain. V dropped 0 bases and J dropped 8; count of bases not matched to a gene: 7. This CDR3 is 16 amino acids long.

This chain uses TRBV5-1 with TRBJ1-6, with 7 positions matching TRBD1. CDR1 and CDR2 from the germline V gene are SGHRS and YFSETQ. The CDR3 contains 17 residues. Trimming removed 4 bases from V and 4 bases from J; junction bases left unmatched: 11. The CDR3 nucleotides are TGCGCCAGCAGCGAGGGGACAGCGTGGAGTTATAATTCACCCCTCCACTTT. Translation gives CASSEGTAWSYNSPLHF.

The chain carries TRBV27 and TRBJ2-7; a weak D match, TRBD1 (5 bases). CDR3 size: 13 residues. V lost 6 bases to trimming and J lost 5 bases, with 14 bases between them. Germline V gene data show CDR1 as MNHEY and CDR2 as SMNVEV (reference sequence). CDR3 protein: CASSAYFRDEQYF. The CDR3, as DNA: TGTGCCAGCAGCGCATACTTCAGGGACGAGCAGTACTTC.

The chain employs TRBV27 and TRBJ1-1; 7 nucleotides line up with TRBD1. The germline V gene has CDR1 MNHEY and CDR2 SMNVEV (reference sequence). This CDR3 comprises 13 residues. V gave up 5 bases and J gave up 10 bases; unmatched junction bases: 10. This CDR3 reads CASSDYRGGSAFF. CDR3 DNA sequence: TGTGCCAGCAGTGATTACAGGGGCGGCTCAGCTTTCTTT.

The CDR3 loop is CASSDGTGEETQYF. For the CDR3, the DNA is TGCGCCAGCAGTGACGGGACAGGGGAAGAGACCCAGTACTTC. The J gene is TRBJ2-5, the V gene TRBV10-1; TRBD1 agrees at 10 bases. Germline V gives CDR1 WNHNN, CDR2 SYGVQD (reference sequence). With V trimmed by 3 bases and J by 3 bases, 1 base remained unmatched. This CDR3 is built from 14 residues.